The 32 T cell receptor beta chains presented below share a single source sample, sequenced in a study of shared clonotypes between healthy human individuals. Profiled with immunoSEQ multiplex PCR; TCRdb holds only in-frame clones, not every one. Of some 1 million clones in the sample, about 80% were seen once. Sequenced material: memory CD4+ T cells sorted from blood. Subset reported: CD45RA-negative fraction. The receptor set was obtained from a man aged 18 to 30 in good health.

V and J are TRBV30 and TRBJ2-2; D uncertain. The CDR3 contains 12 residues. Germline V CDR1 and CDR2: GTSNPN, SVGIG (reference sequence). V was clipped by 0 bases and J by 5 bases, with 4 bases between them. The CDR3 is CAWSVRTGELFF. The CDR3 DNA sequence: TGTGCCTGGAGTGTGAGGACCGGGGAGCTGTTTTTT.

At least ten counts were recorded for this clone. The chain uses TRBV6-1 and TRBJ2-7; 11 nucleotides match TRBD2. The CDR3 extends over 14 amino acids. V dropped 6 bases and J dropped 2; count of bases not matched to a gene: 3. Germline V gene lookup returns CDR1 MNHNS and CDR2 SASEGT. CDR3 coding DNA: TGTGCCAGCAGGCTAGCGGGGGGCGCCTACGAGCAGTACTTC. Translating it yields CASRLAGGAYEQYF.

The chain employs TRBV2 and TRBJ2-7; 8 nucleotides line up with TRBD2. Germline CDR1 is SNHLY and CDR2 is FYNNEI. Trimming at V came to 7 bases and at J to 5 bases, leaving 4 bases not matched to a gene. This CDR3 is 12 amino acids long. This CDR3 reads CASTRLANEQYF. The CDR3 coding sequence is TGTGCCAGCACGAGACTAGCGAACGAGCAGTACTTC.

This clone has more than one count but fewer than ten. This chain connects TRBV19 to TRBJ2-2; TRBD1 is a possible D gene (6 bases). The V and J ends lost 7 bases and 10 bases respectively, with 13 bases between them. This CDR3 has 12 amino acids. From germline, CDR1 is LNHDA and CDR2 SQIVND (reference sequence). The CDR3 DNA sequence: TGTGCCAGTAACATACAGGGAGTGGAGCTGTTTTTT. Its protein product is CASNIQGVELFF.

This chain connects TRBV28 to TRBJ1-4; perhaps TRBD1 as D (5 bases). The germline CDR1 and CDR2 sequences are MDHEN and SYDVKM. V lost 1 base to trimming and J lost 8 bases, with 14 bases between them. The CDR3 spans 15 residues. CDR3 residues: CASSLSLGGAEKLFF. CDR3 in DNA: TGTGCCAGCAGTTTATCGTTGGGAGGGGCGGAAAAACTGTTTTTT.

The chain links TRBV7-9 to TRBJ2-3; maybe TRBD1 (7 bases). Per the germline V gene, CDR1 is SEHNR and CDR2 is FQNEAQ (reference sequence). The CDR3 spans 14 residues. V was shortened by 7 bases and J by 4 bases, with 15 bases between the two germline ends. CDR3 sequence reads: CASTLDREADTQYF. The CDR3 DNA follows: TGTGCCAGCACCCTCGACAGGGAGGCAGATACGCAGTATTTT.

The V call is TRBV9, the J call TRBJ2-7; D is unresolved. V lost 1 base and J lost 6, with 11 bases in between. The length of the CDR3 is 13 residues. Germline assignment: CDR1 SGDLS and CDR2 YYNGEE. CDR3 DNA: TGTGCCAGCAGCGTATTGGCTGTGGGCGAGCAGTACTTC. As protein: CASSVLAVGEQYF. The full variable domain, its missing parts supplied by reference TRBV9 and TRBJ2-7, is DSGVTQTPKHLITATGQRVTLRCSPRSGDLSVYWYQQSLDQGLQFLIQYYNGEERAKGNILERFSAQQFPDLHSELNLSSLELGDSALYFCASSVLAVGEQYFGPGTRLTVT.

This clone appeared a few times. This rearrangement joins TRBV25-1 to TRBJ1-2, with 9 positions matching TRBD1. This CDR3 comprises 15 residues. CDR1 is MGHDK, CDR2 SYGVNS, per germline. V dropped 7 bases and J dropped 3; count of bases not matched to a gene: 9. The chain's CDR3 is CASNPGQGSYYGYTF. CDR3 nucleotide sequence: TGTGCCAGCAACCCGGGACAGGGATCTTACTATGGCTACACCTTC.

The chain carries TRBV28 and TRBJ2-6, with D perhaps matching TRBD2 (5 bases). Per the germline V gene, CDR1 is MDHEN and CDR2 is SYDVKM. CDR3 length: 17 residues. V was shortened by 8 bases and J by 1 base, with 18 bases between the two germline ends. CDR3 sequence (DNA): TGTGCCAGCGCCTCCGGGGTGACCTTTTCTGGGGCCAACGTCCTGACTTTC. Translation: CASASGVTFSGANVLTF.

The chain employs TRBV6-6 and TRBJ1-1; tentative D call: TRBD1 (5 bases). The CDR3 is 14 amino acids. The V end lost 2 bases, the J end lost 4 bases, and 11 bases lay between the germline ends. Germline V gene lookup returns CDR1 MNHNY and CDR2 SVGAGI (reference sequence). The chain's CDR3 is CASSYPPGTTEAFF. The CDR3 DNA reads as TGTGCCAGCAGTTACCCCCCAGGGACCACTGAAGCTTTCTTT.

Concerning this clone itself: Given a far larger clone just one base away, this is likely a sequencing read error. V is TRBV10-2 and J is TRBJ1-1; D is unclear. Per the germline V gene, CDR1 is WSHSY and CDR2 is SAAADI. V lost 6 bases to trimming and J lost 1 base, with 6 bases between them. This CDR3 comprises 12 residues. In DNA, the CDR3 is TGCGCCAGCAGCAGGAGGAACACTGAAGCTTTCTTT. This encodes CASSRRNTEAFF.

To note about this clone: Other DNA sequences in this specimen translate into the identical CDR3. The rearrangement uses TRBV4-3 and TRBJ2-5; 8 positions match TRBD2. From germline, CDR1 is LGHNA and CDR2 YSLEER. The CDR3 is 16 residues long. Losses at the gene ends were 1 base for V and 5 bases for J; bases not matched to a gene: 9. In DNA, the CDR3 is TGCGCCAGCAGCCAAGGGGCTAGCGGGTCGGGGGAGACCCAGTACTTC. Translation: CASSQGASGSGETQYF.

The chain has TRBV2 and TRBJ1-2; 8 bases fit TRBD1. Germline assignment: CDR1 SNHLY and CDR2 FYNNEI. The CDR3 consists of 13 residues. The trim removed 6 bases at V and 4 bases at J, leaving 4 bases unmatched. CDR3 in DNA: TGTGCCAGCAGAGGGACAGGCGGCTATGGCTACACCTTC. It yields the protein CASRGTGGYGYTF. Full variable domain (rest looked up from reference TRBV2 and TRBJ1-2): EPEVTQTPSHQVTQMGQEVILRCVPISNHLYFYWYRQILGQKVEFLVSFYNNEISEKSEIFDDQFSVERPDGSNFTLKIRSTKLEDSAMYFCASRGTGGYGYTFGSGTRLTVV.

The rearrangement links TRBV5-1 to TRBJ2-2; no clear D. V lost 2 bases and J lost 8, with 4 bases in between. The CDR3 totals 11 residues. Looked up from germline, CDR1 is SGHRS and CDR2 is YFSETQ. In DNA form, the CDR3 reads TGCGCCAGCAGCTTTCCTGGGGAGCTGTTTTTT. Protein: CASSFPGELFF.

A few counts support this clone. This rearrangement joins TRBV5-6 to TRBJ2-1, with TRBD2 identical over 8 bases. The CDR3 has 16 residues. Germline V CDR1 and CDR2: SGHDT, YYEEEE. Germline trimming cut 4 bases from V and 4 bases from J; bases unmatched to any gene: 10. The CDR3 region has the DNA TGTGCCAGCAGCGGGCGGAGCGGGGGATTATACAATGAGCAGTTCTTC. Its protein is CASSGRSGGLYNEQFF.

This clone was seen only a few times. This chain joins TRBV6-6 and TRBJ1-2, with TRBD1 matching 7 bases. Germline loops: CDR1 MNHNY, CDR2 SVGAGI (reference sequence). CDR3 length equals 14 residues. Trimming took 2 bases from V and 8 from J; bases not matched to a gene: 8. The CDR3 protein is CASSYGGQRWGYTF. For the CDR3, the DNA is TGTGCCAGCAGTTACGGGGGACAGCGTTGGGGCTACACCTTC.

This clone appeared a single time. J is TRBJ2-7 and V is TRBV19, with 7 bases aligning to TRBD1. This CDR3 has 15 amino acids. After removal of 7 bases from V and 3 bases from J, the junction contained 12 bases not matched to a gene. Germline V gene sequence: CDR1 LNHDA, CDR2 SQIVND (reference sequence). CDR3 sequence reads: CASTPSGTELYEQYF. CDR3 DNA sequence: TGTGCCAGTACCCCCTCCGGGACAGAGCTCTACGAGCAGTACTTC.

This clone was observed a handful of times. The chain uses TRBV27 and TRBJ2-7, with TRBD1 identical over 8 bases. After removal of 2 bases from V and 3 bases from J, the junction contained 9 bases not matched to a gene. This CDR3 comprises 16 residues. Germline lookup yields CDR1 MNHEY and CDR2 SMNVEV (reference sequence). In DNA, the CDR3 is TGTGCCAGCAGTTTACCGCCCGGACAGGGCGGCTACGAGCAGTACTTC. Translated, it gives CASSLPPGQGGYEQYF.

This chain joins TRBV7-2 and TRBJ2-7, with TRBD2 identical over 14 bases. Germline CDR1 and CDR2: SGHTA and FQGNSA. V was clipped by 5 bases and J by 4 bases; unmatched bases: 7. The CDR3 extends over 16 amino acids. CDR3 coding DNA: TGTGCCAGCAGCACACACGGGACTAGCGGGAGATACGAGCAGTACTTC. It specifies CASSTHGTSGRYEQYF.

The CDR3 DNA reads TGTGCCAGCAGCCCAGGACTAGCGGGGAACTCCTACGAGCAGTACTTC. Its translation: CASSPGLAGNSYEQYF. This sequence joins TRBV13 and TRBJ2-7, with 12 bases matching TRBD2. Germline V gene sequence: CDR1 PRHDT, CDR2 FYEKMQ (reference sequence). Trimming took 5 bases from V and 0 from J; bases not matched to a gene: 5. There are 16 residues in the CDR3.

This rearrangement joins TRBV5-6 to TRBJ1-1, with TRBD1 matching 7 bases. Germline lookup yields CDR1 SGHDT and CDR2 YYEEEE. The junction had 8 bases not matched to a gene; V was cut back by 2 bases and J by 1 base. The CDR3 runs to 16 residues. CDR3 nucleotide sequence: TGTGCCAGCAGCTTATTAGAAAAGGGGGCGAACACTGAAGCTTTCTTT. Its translation: CASSLLEKGANTEAFF. The complete variable domain, with remaining parts taken from reference TRBV5-6 and TRBJ1-1, reads DAGVTQSPTHLIKTRGQQVTLRCSPKSGHDTVSWYQQALGQGPQFIFQYYEEEERQRGNFPDRFSGHQFPNYSSELNVNALLLGDSALYLCASSLLEKGANTEAFFGQGTRLTVV.

V is TRBV5-1 and J is TRBJ2-2, with D possibly matching TRBD1 (5 bases). This CDR3 is built from 14 residues. Trimming pared 3 bases from V and 6 bases from J, leaving 12 bases between. Germline CDR1 reads SGHRS; CDR2 reads YFSETQ. The chain's CDR3 is CASSSFRESGELFF. The CDR3 DNA follows: TGCGCCAGCAGCTCGTTCAGGGAATCCGGGGAGCTGTTTTTT.

The J gene is TRBJ2-7, the V gene TRBV30, with 7 bases lining up with TRBD1. V trimming: 0 bases; J trimming: 5 bases; junction bases outside the gene matches: 10. Germline CDR1 GTSNPN, CDR2 SVGIG (reference sequence). The CDR3 loop spans 15 amino acids. CDR3 nucleotides: TGTGCCTGGAGTGTCGTAACCGGGACAGCCAACGAGCAGTACTTC. This translates into CAWSVVTGTANEQYF. Together with reference TRBV30 and TRBJ2-7, the CDR3 gives the full variable domain: SQTIHQWPATLVQPVGSPLSLECTVEGTSNPNLYWYRQAAGRGLQLLFYSVGIGQISSEVPQNLSASRPQDRQFILSSKKLLLSDSGFYLCAWSVVTGTANEQYFGPGTRLTVT.

The chain carries TRBV7-9 and TRBJ1-6; TRBD1 aligns across 8 bases. J lost 10 bases, V lost 3 bases, and 5 bases had no gene match. This CDR3 comprises 14 residues. Germline assignment: CDR1 SEHNR and CDR2 FQNEAQ (reference sequence). The CDR3 bases are TGTGCCAGCAGCTTTCAGGGGGCCAACTCACCCCTCCACTTT. As protein: CASSFQGANSPLHF.

The chain has TRBV30 and TRBJ2-5; no clear D gene. V lost 0 bases and J 2 bases, leaving 10 bases between the germline ends. This CDR3 is 14 amino acids long. CDR1 GTSNPN and CDR2 SVGIG come from the germline V gene (reference sequence). The CDR3 loop reads CAWSVVTDQETQYF. CDR3 coding DNA: TGTGCCTGGAGTGTGGTGACGGATCAAGAGACCCAGTACTTC.

This clone was recorded once. The chain couples TRBV7-2 to TRBJ1-4; D call uncertain. V dropped 4 bases and J dropped 0 bases, with 9 bases sitting between them. The CDR3 is 15 amino acids. Per the germline V gene, CDR1 is SGHTA and CDR2 is FQGNSA. The CDR3 protein is CASSSVFTTNEKLFF. In nucleotides, the CDR3 is TGTGCCAGCAGCTCCGTGTTCACAACTAATGAAAAACTGTTTTTT. The full variable domain, completed using reference TRBV7-2 and TRBJ1-4, is GAGVSQSPSNKVTEKGKDVELRCDPISGHTALYWYRQSLGQGLEFLIYFQGNSAPDKSGLPSDRFSAERTGGSVSTLTIQRTQQEDSAVYLCASSSVFTTNEKLFFGSGTQLSVL.

This clone occurred once. The rearrangement links TRBV29-1 to TRBJ1-3; no firm D call. The CDR3 loop spans 11 amino acids. V was pared by 7 bases and J by 6 bases, with 10 bases between. CDR1 and CDR2 from the germline V gene are SQVTM and ANQGSEA. The CDR3 DNA sequence: TGCAGCGCGGGGTTCCAAAACACCATATATTTT. Encoded protein: CSAGFQNTIYF.

Of note for this clone: The sample has other DNA sequences that encode this CDR3 too. The V and J genes are TRBV18 and TRBJ2-3; D not certain. The CDR3 runs to 12 residues. The V end lost 3 bases, the J end lost 3 bases, and 4 bases lay between the germline ends. The V gene's germline CDR1 is KGHSH and CDR2 LQKENI. The CDR3 sequence is CASSPVTDTQYF. CDR3 in DNA: TGTGCCAGCTCACCGGTGACAGATACGCAGTATTTT.

CDR3 nucleotide sequence: TGTGCCAGTAGTAGGCTAGGTGGCACAGATACGCAGTATTTT. Residues: CASSRLGGTDTQYF. This sequence joins TRBV19 and TRBJ2-3; D not resolved. The CDR3 totals 14 residues. Germline V lookup: CDR1 LNHDA, CDR2 SQIVND (reference sequence). The germline V and J ends were trimmed by 4 bases and 1 base, with 9 bases remaining between them.

The chain links TRBV7-2 to TRBJ2-5; 12 nucleotides agree with TRBD2. From germline, CDR1 is SGHTA and CDR2 FQGNSA. V lost 5 bases, J lost 5 bases, and 9 bases stayed unmatched. The CDR3 extends over 16 amino acids. The CDR3 sequence is CASSGLAGRGGETQYF. For the CDR3, the DNA is TGTGCCAGCAGCGGACTAGCGGGAAGGGGTGGGGAGACCCAGTACTTC.

V and J are TRBV10-3 and TRBJ2-3; 8 positions agree with TRBD1. The CDR3 spans 15 residues. The V segment lost 3 bases and the J segment 4 bases; nucleotides outside the gene matches: 6. CDR1 is ENHRY, CDR2 SYGVKD, per germline. CDR3: CAISERQGAADTQYF. DNA for the CDR3: TGTGCCATCAGTGAAAGGCAGGGGGCCGCAGATACGCAGTATTTT.

A remark on this clone: One end of the junction fails to match germline, which may point to a read error. This chain links TRBV7-7 with TRBJ2-1, with 11 bases that match TRBD1. The CDR3 runs to 18 residues. Per germline, CDR1 SSHAT and CDR2 FNYEAQ (reference sequence). The CDR3 reads CASSLVPPGTGGYNEQFF. CDR3 coding DNA: TGTGCTAGCAGCTTAGTCCCCCCCGGGACAGGGGGTTACAATGAGCAGTTCTTC.